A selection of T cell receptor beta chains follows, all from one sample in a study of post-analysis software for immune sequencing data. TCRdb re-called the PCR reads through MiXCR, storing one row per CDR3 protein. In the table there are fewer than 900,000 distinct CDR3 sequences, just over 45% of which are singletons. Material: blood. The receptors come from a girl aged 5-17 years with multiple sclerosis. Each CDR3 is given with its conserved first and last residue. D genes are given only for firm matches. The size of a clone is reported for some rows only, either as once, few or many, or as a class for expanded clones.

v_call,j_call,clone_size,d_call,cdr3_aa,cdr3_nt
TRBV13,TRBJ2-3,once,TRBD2,CASRAGGSDTQYF,TGTGCCAGCAGGGCGGGAGGGTCAGATACGCAGTATTTT
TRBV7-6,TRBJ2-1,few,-,CASSYGLAVAAEQFF,TGTGCCAGCAGCTACGGACTGGCGGTTGCCGCTGAGCAGTTCTTC
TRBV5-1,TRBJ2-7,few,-,CASSLGATFEQYF,TGCGCCAGCAGCTTGGGGGCTACCTTCGAGCAGTACTTC
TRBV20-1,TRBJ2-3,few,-,CSARVGGGGTDTQYF,TGCAGTGCTAGAGTAGGGGGAGGGGGCACAGATACGCAGTATTTT
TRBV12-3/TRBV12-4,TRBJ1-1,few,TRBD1,CASSLGGTGALNTEAFF,TGTGCCAGCAGTTTGGGAGGGACAGGGGCCTTGAACACTGAAGCTTTCTTT
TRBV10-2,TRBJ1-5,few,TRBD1,CASSVAGTGYQPQHF,TGCGCCAGCAGTGTCGCCGGGACAGGGTATCAGCCCCAGCATTTT
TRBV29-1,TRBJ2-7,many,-,CSVGAGGAQYF,TGCAGCGTTGGGGCTGGAGGTGCGCAGTACTTC
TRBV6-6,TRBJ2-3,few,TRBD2,CASSIGTSGSTDTQYF,TGTGCCAGCAGTATAGGGACTAGCGGAAGCACAGATACGCAGTATTTT
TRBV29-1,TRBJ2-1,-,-,CSVARGEQFF,TGCAGCGTTGCTCGGGGAGAGCAGTTCTTC
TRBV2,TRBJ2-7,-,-,CASSFDLAGTDLEEQYF,TGTGCCAGCAGTTTCGACCTGGCGGGTACGGACTTAGAGGAGCAGTACTTC
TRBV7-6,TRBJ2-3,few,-,CASSEGLGSTDTQYF,TGTGCCAGCAGCGAGGGACTTGGTAGCACAGATACGCAGTATTTT
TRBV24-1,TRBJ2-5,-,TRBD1,CATSDDDRGQETQYF,TGTGCCACCAGTGACGATGACAGGGGTCAAGAGACCCAGTACTTC
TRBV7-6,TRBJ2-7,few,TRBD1,CASSETGGFSYEQYF,TGTGCCAGCAGCGAGACAGGGGGCTTCTCCTACGAGCAGTACTTC
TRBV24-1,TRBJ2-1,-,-,CATSDLSGFNEQFF,TGTGCCACCAGTGATTTGTCGGGATTCAATGAGCAGTTCTTC
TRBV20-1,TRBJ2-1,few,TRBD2,CSARGTSEYNEQFF,TGCAGTGCTAGAGGGACTAGCGAGTACAATGAGCAGTTCTTC
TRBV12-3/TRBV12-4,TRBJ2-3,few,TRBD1,CASSFRTGGTDTQYF,TGTGCCAGCAGTTTCCGGACAGGGGGCACAGATACGCAGTATTTT
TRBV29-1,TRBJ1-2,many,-,CSVEKSLLGYTF,TGCAGCGTTGAAAAAAGTTTATTGGGCTACACCTTC
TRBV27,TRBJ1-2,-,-,CASRVDKEYGYTF,TGTGCCAGCAGGGTGGACAAGGAGTATGGCTACACCTTC